This is a list of T cell receptor beta chains from one sample in a study of T cell repertoires in cytomegalovirus infection. Their antigen targets remain unknown. A single record per CDR3 protein comes from TCRdb applying MiXCR to the reads. The sample lists about 830,000 distinct CDR3 sequences; approximately 29% were seen once. The specimen was cultured CD8+ T cells from PBMCs, collected from culture after CMV antigen stimulation. All receptors derive from a human donor in good health (CMV status not recorded). Some clones in this sample may be carry-over from other donors' samples. CDR3s include the opening cysteine and the closing phenylalanine or tryptophan. The D gene is left open where the match is weak. The size of a clone is reported for some rows only, either as once, few or many, or as a class for expanded clones.

clone_size d_call j_call v_call cdr3_nt cdr3_aa
few - TRBJ1-2 TRBV19 TGTGCCACCTGGTGGACTAACTATGGCTACACCTTC CATWWTNYGYTF
few TRBD2 TRBJ2-7 TRBV19 TGTGCCAGTAGTCCGTCGGTGCGGGGGTCCTACGAGCAGTACTTC CASSPSVRGSYEQYF
- TRBD1 TRBJ1-4 TRBV7-9 TGTGCCAGCAGCGGGGGGGACAGCGAGTATGAAAAACTGTTTTTT CASSGGDSEYEKLFF
few - TRBJ2-3 TRBV27 TGTGCCAGCAGGGAAATGGGCGGCACAGATACGCAGTATTTT CASREMGGTDTQYF
- - TRBJ2-1 TRBV7-9 TGTGCCAGCAGCTCCGTAGTATCTTACAATGAGCAGTTCTTC CASSSVVSYNEQFF
- TRBD1 TRBJ2-1 TRBV5-1 TGCGCCAGCAGCTTCATACCGGGACAGGGGTTCAATGAGCAGTTCTTC CASSFIPGQGFNEQFF
- - TRBJ1-5 TRBV18 TGTGCCAGCTCACCGGATACCGGGACATCCAGAGATCAGCCCCAGCATTTT CASSPDTGTSRDQPQHF
- - TRBJ1-2 TRBV20-1 TGCAGTGCTAGAGAGGGTAAGGAGGACTATGGCTACACCTTC CSAREGKEDYGYTF
- - TRBJ2-7 TRBV18 TGTGCCAGCTCACCACCGACAGGTGAGGTAATGGGCGAGCAGTACTTC CASSPPTGEVMGEQYF
- TRBD1 TRBJ1-6 TRBV5-4 TGTGCCAGCAGCTCGGACAGGGGGCTTCGACTTAGTGATTCACCCCTCCACTTT CASSSDRGLRLSDSPLHF
few - TRBJ2-2 TRBV7-9 TGTGCCAGCTCCCCTCCCGGGACACTGAACACCGGGGAGCTGTTTTTT CASSPPGTLNTGELFF
many - TRBJ1-5 TRBV27 TGTGCCAGCAGCTTTTCGCGAAATCAGCCCCAGCATTTT CASSFSRNQPQHF
- - TRBJ2-2 TRBV10-2 TGCGCCAGTCATCTCGGAAGGACAGAGCGGAACACCGGGGAGCTGTTTTTT CASHLGRTERNTGELFF
- - TRBJ1-5 TRBV20-1 TGCAGTGCTCTCAAGGGGCAGGGCCTAAATCAGCCCCAGCATTTT CSALKGQGLNQPQHF
- TRBD1 TRBJ1-5 TRBV7-6 TGTGCCAACAGCTCCTATACAGGGGAGAGCAATCAGCCCCAGCATTTT CANSSYTGESNQPQHF
few - TRBJ1-2 TRBV7-6 TGTGCCAGCAGCTCCGCAGCTGCCTATGGCTACACCTTC CASSSAAAYGYTF
many - TRBJ1-1 TRBV6-5 TGTGCCAGCAGTTACGGGGGCATGAACACTGAAGCTTTCTTT CASSYGGMNTEAFF
few - TRBJ1-5 TRBV19 TGTGCCAGTAGTACCCCGGCCGGTAGCAATCAGCCCCAGCATTTT CASSTPAGSNQPQHF
- TRBD1 TRBJ1-2 TRBV15 TGTGCCACCAGCAGAGAACCCAGGGGGCGCGGTGGCTACACCTTC CATSREPRGRGGYTF
once TRBD1 TRBJ1-2 TRBV29-1 TGCAGCGTTCGGACAGGGTCCGGCTACACCTTC CSVRTGSGYTF
few - TRBJ1-3 TRBV29-1 TGCAGCGTTGAAGGGGATTTCTCTGGAAACACCATATATTTT CSVEGDFSGNTIYF
once - TRBJ2-2 TRBV12-3/TRBV12-4 TGTGCCAGCAGTTTGGGGAGACCTACCGGGGAGCTGTTTTTT CASSLGRPTGELFF
few - TRBJ1-3 TRBV10-3 TGTGCCATCAGTGTTGGCCGAAACACCATATATTTT CAISVGRNTIYF
few - TRBJ1-1 TRBV6-5 TGTGCCAGCAGTTACACCGGGGGAGGGTACACTGAAGCTTTCTTT CASSYTGGGYTEAFF
- - TRBJ1-3 TRBV28 TGTGCCAGCAGCTGGGGGGGCTCTGGAAACACCATATATTTT CASSWGGSGNTIYF
- TRBD1 TRBJ1-2 TRBV12-3/TRBV12-4 TGTGCCAGCAGTCCAGCTACAGGGGACTATGGCTACACCTTC CASSPATGDYGYTF
once - TRBJ2-5 TRBV5-6 TGTGCCAGCAGCCCACAGTACCCGGATTCCCAAGAGACCCAGTACTTC CASSPQYPDSQETQYF
few TRBD1 TRBJ2-6 TRBV7-2 TGTGCCAGCAGCTTAAATTATGGGACAGGGGTTTCTGGGGCCAACGTCCTGACTTTC CASSLNYGTGVSGANVLTF
many - TRBJ2-1 TRBV7-8 TGTGCCAGCAGCTTAAACCCGGGGGAGCTGATTGAGCAGTTCTTC CASSLNPGELIEQFF
- - TRBJ1-2 TRBV27 TGTGCCAGCTCCTTTGGAGGGACGCACTATGGCTACACCTTC CASSFGGTHYGYTF
- - TRBJ2-2 TRBV7-9 TGTGCCAGCAGCTTTTTTGACAGAGCCACCGGGGAGCTGTTTTTT CASSFFDRATGELFF
- TRBD1 TRBJ1-2 TRBV6-6 TGTGCCAGCAGGGGAGGGACAGGGGAACTAACTATGGCCTACACCTTC CASRGGTGELTMAYTF